The 8 T cell receptor beta chains listed next were all sequenced from one sample in a study of blood T cell repertoires in COVID-19. Method: immunoSEQ multiplex PCR; TCRdb's copy keeps in-frame clones and lacks some. The profile shows 44,000 or so clones, 83% of them singletons. Material for sequencing was peripheral blood. These receptors were obtained from a man older than 75 in a cohort sampled during active COVID-19.

V usage is TRBV20-1 and J usage is TRBJ1-4; tentative D call: TRBD1 (6 bases). Germline loops: CDR1 DFQATT, CDR2 SNEGSKA (reference sequence). The CDR3 is made up of 12 amino acids. V dropped 4 bases and J dropped 10 bases, with 13 bases sitting between them. CDR3 coding DNA: TGCAGTGCTATTGAACAGGGTAGAAAACTGTTTTTT. This codes for CSAIEQGRKLFF.

The chain couples TRBV4-2 to TRBJ2-7; maybe TRBD1 (5 bases). Trimming pared 4 bases from V and 5 bases from J, leaving 12 bases between. The CDR3 consists of 13 residues. CDR1 and CDR2 (germline): LGHNA, YNFKEQ. The CDR3, as DNA: TGTGCCAGCAGCCCCAGAAGGGGTGACGAGCAGTACTTC. Translated, it gives CASSPRRGDEQYF.

The rearrangement uses TRBV19 and TRBJ2-2, with 7 bases lining up with TRBD1. Germline V CDR1 and CDR2: LNHDA, SQIVND (reference sequence). Losses at the gene ends were 6 bases for V and 3 bases for J; bases not matched to a gene: 4. This CDR3 has 14 amino acids. The CDR3 DNA sequence: TGTGCCAGTAGAGACAGGGCGGACACCGGGGAGCTGTTTTTT. Its translation is CASRDRADTGELFF.

This chain links TRBV3-1 (or the pseudogene TRBV3-2) with TRBJ2-2, with D perhaps matching TRBD2 (5 bases). Trimming removed 4 bases from V and 6 bases from J, with 9 bases in between. From germline, CDR1 is LGHDT and CDR2 YNNKEL (reference sequence). CDR3 length: 13 amino acids. The CDR3 sequence is CASSRLTAGELFF. The CDR3 region has the DNA TGTGCCAGCAGCCGACTAACAGCCGGGGAGCTGTTTTTT.

This sequence joins TRBV2 and TRBJ2-2; tentative D call: TRBD1 (6 bases). CDR1 SNHLY and CDR2 FYNNEI come from the germline V gene. This CDR3 has 15 amino acids. V was pared by 7 bases and J by 4 bases, with 16 bases between. CDR3 in amino acids: CASTIGGAPTGELFF. In DNA form, the CDR3 reads TGTGCCAGCACCATAGGGGGAGCGCCCACCGGGGAGCTGTTTTTT.

The chain links TRBV28 to TRBJ1-3; 8 bases are shared with TRBD1. V gave up 8 bases and J gave up 1 base; unmatched junction bases: 13. The germline CDR1 and CDR2 sequences are MDHEN and SYDVKM. This CDR3 comprises 17 residues. The CDR3 DNA is TGTGCCAGCGGCATACCCCAGGGGGCGCGATCTGGAAACACCATATATTTT. This translates into CASGIPQGARSGNTIYF.

This clone is a singleton in its sample. V usage is TRBV28 and J usage is TRBJ2-7; D is undetermined. CDR1 and CDR2 (germline): MDHEN, SYDVKM. This CDR3 is built from 13 residues. V was shortened by 5 bases and J by 1 base, with 9 bases between the two germline ends. The CDR3 protein is CASSKLPSYEQYF. CDR3 DNA sequence: TGTGCCAGCAGTAAACTACCGTCCTACGAGCAGTACTTC.

V and J are TRBV11-2 and TRBJ1-2; TRBD1 might be the D (5 bases). Germline loops: CDR1 SGHAT, CDR2 FQNNGV. V lost 4 bases to trimming and J lost 3 bases, with 18 bases between them. The CDR3 consists of 16 residues. CDR3 sequence: CASSSNGPRGDYGYTF. The CDR3 DNA reads as TGTGCCAGCAGCTCTAACGGCCCCCGGGGGGACTATGGCTACACCTTC.